This TCR beta chain comes out of a study of OX40 agonist ivuxolimab in advanced cancers. The protocol was immunoSEQ multiplex PCR, while the TCRdb copy is restricted to in-frame clones and leaves out a portion. The sample lists around 150,000 clones, 85% to 95% occurring once. Germline V gene lookup returns CDR1 LNHDA and CDR2 SQIVND (reference sequence). With 7 bases clipped from V and 0 bases from J, the junction kept 13 bases outside the gene matches. The length of the CDR3 is 18 residues. The material was CD4+ or CD8+ T cells sorted from blood, obtained in a trial of the OX40 agonist ivuxolimab. This TCR derives from an adult with an advanced solid tumor such as melanoma, head and neck, liver or kidney cancer. This rearrangement joins TRBV19 to TRBJ1-5, with 9 bases that match TRBD1. The CDR3 loop reads CASTKNRDRAYSNQPQHF. In DNA, the CDR3 is TGTGCCAGTACTAAAAACCGGGACAGGGCTTATAGCAATCAGCCCCAGCATTTT.